The 31 T cell receptor beta chains reported below all come from one sample, sequenced in a study of neurological immune-mediated disorders. As for time point: longitudinal time-point 1 (baseline). TCRdb fed the 5' RACE reads into MiXCR, producing one record per CDR3 protein. The data hold approximately 70,000 distinct CDR3 sequences, with 10% to 13% observed a single time. Sequencing input: PBMCs. Receptors were obtained from a man aged 25-45 years in good health.

This clonotype was seen at least ten times. The chain carries TRBV28 and TRBJ2-5; possible D gene TRBD2, 5 bases. Germline V lookup: CDR1 MDHEN, CDR2 SYDVKM. The CDR3 runs to 16 residues. The ends were cut back, 5 bases at V and 1 base at J, with 17 bases in the middle. CDR3 residues: CASSPRASWGQETQYF. Here the CDR3 DNA reads TGTGCCAGCAGTCCAAGGGCTAGCTGGGGCCAAGAGACCCAGTACTTC.

A note on this clonotype: A junction boundary mismatches the germline segment, possibly from a read error. The genes are TRBV12-3 or TRBV12-4 and TRBJ2-6; D assignment may be TRBD1 or TRBD2 (5 bases each). This CDR3 comprises 15 residues. The CDR3 sequence is CASRGTGSVANLLTF. CDR3 in DNA: TGTGCCAGCAGGGGGACGGGGTCTGTGGCCAACCTCCTGACTTTC.

This clonotype appeared many times. V gene TRBV7-2 combines with J gene TRBJ2-5, with a weak D call TRBD2 (6 bases). Germline V gives CDR1 SGHTA, CDR2 FQGNSA. This CDR3 is 17 amino acids long. V lost 4 bases, J lost 2 bases, and 20 bases lay in between. The CDR3 sequence: CASSSNINGRLQETQYF. In DNA, the CDR3 is TGTGCCAGCAGCTCGAATATCAACGGGAGACTTCAAGAGACCCAGTACTTC.

Many counts were recorded for this clonotype. The J gene is TRBJ2-1, the V gene TRBV20-1; 10 bases match TRBD2. The CDR3 has 15 residues. From germline, CDR1 is DFQATT and CDR2 SNEGSKA (reference sequence). V dropped 3 bases and J dropped 8; count of bases not matched to a gene: 10. The CDR3 is CSASRPSGSLDEQFF. The CDR3 coding sequence is TGCAGTGCTAGTCGGCCTAGCGGGAGTCTGGATGAGCAGTTCTTC.

This clonotype was observed at least ten times. The V gene is TRBV7-2, the J gene TRBJ2-2; 14 bases line up with TRBD2. Germline CDR1 reads SGHTA; CDR2 reads FQGNSA. This CDR3 has 16 amino acids. V gave up 5 bases and J gave up 7 bases; unmatched junction bases: 6. The CDR3 bases are TGTGCCAGCAGCAATCGACTAGCGGGAGGGCTCGGGGAGCTGTTTTTT. It yields the protein CASSNRLAGGLGELFF. Filled out from reference TRBV7-2 and TRBJ2-2, the complete variable domain reads GAGVSQSPSNKVTEKGKDVELRCDPISGHTALYWYRQSLGQGLEFLIYFQGNSAPDKSGLPSDRFSAERTGGSVSTLTIQRTQQEDSAVYLCASSNRLAGGLGELFFGEGSRLTVL.

This clonotype was seen at least ten times. J is TRBJ2-7 and V is TRBV5-1, with TRBD2 identical over 7 bases. The V gene end was trimmed by 4 bases and the J gene end by 6 bases; junction bases not matched to a gene: 10. The CDR3 is 14 amino acids. CDR1 and CDR2 from the germline V gene are SGHRS and YFSETQ. CDR3 bases: TGCGCCAGCAGCACCCTCGAGCTAGCGGCCGAGCAGTACTTC. Protein product: CASSTLELAAEQYF.

This clonotype was counted ten times or more. The chain uses TRBV12-3 or TRBV12-4 and TRBJ2-2; unclear D gene. The CDR3 extends over 14 amino acids. The V end lost 5 bases, the J end lost 2 bases, and 9 bases lay between the germline ends. CDR3 bases: TGTGCCAGCAGTCTGACGGATAACACCGGGGAGCTGTTTTTT. This gives the protein CASSLTDNTGELFF.

This clonotype was observed many times. This chain links TRBV7-8 with TRBJ2-5; no firm D call. Germline V gene data show CDR1 as SGHVS and CDR2 as FQNEAQ. Between the trimmed V and J ends, which lost 3 bases and 2 bases, there was a span of 4 bases. There are 12 residues in the CDR3. DNA of the CDR3: TGTGCCAGCAGCTTCCTACAAGAGACCCAGTACTTC. Residues: CASSFLQETQYF. Using reference TRBV7-8 and TRBJ2-5 for the parts outside the CDR3, the full variable domain is GAGVSQSPRYKVAKRGQDVALRCDPISGHVSLFWYQQALGQGPEFLTYFQNEAQLDKSGLPSDRFFAERPEGSVSTLKIQRTQQEDSAVYLCASSFLQETQYFGPGTRLLVL.

This clonotype has a count of ten or more. The V call is TRBV7-9, the J call TRBJ2-2; D is unresolved. This CDR3 comprises 14 residues. Germline V gives CDR1 SEHNR, CDR2 FQNEAQ (reference sequence). Trimming left V 3 bases short and J 5 bases short, with 10 bases between. CDR3 sequence reads: CASSFPGQTGELFF. The CDR3 bases are TGTGCCAGCAGCTTCCCAGGCCAAACCGGGGAGCTGTTTTTT.

The chain is built from TRBV5-1 and TRBJ2-1; 9 bases agree with TRBD2. Germline lookup yields CDR1 SGHRS and CDR2 YFSETQ. The CDR3 extends over 17 amino acids. V lost 4 bases and J lost 2; bases outside the gene matches: 10. The CDR3 spells CASSPGRAGGAYNEQFF. The CDR3 DNA is TGCGCCAGCAGCCCGGGTCGAGCGGGAGGCGCCTACAATGAGCAGTTCTTC.

In its sample, this clonotype was seen many times. The chain is built from TRBV7-8 and TRBJ1-4; 9 bases agree with TRBD1. The junction had 5 bases not matched to a gene; V was cut back by 1 base and J by 5 bases. Germline-derived CDR1 and CDR2 are SGHVS and FQNEAQ. The CDR3 has 16 residues. In DNA form, the CDR3 reads TGTGCCAGCAGCTTAGTTCGTGGGACAGGGAATGAAAAACTGTTTTTT. Translating gives CASSLVRGTGNEKLFF.

The V and J genes are TRBV5-1 and TRBJ2-3; tentatively, D is TRBD2 (6 bases). Between the trimmed V and J ends, which lost 4 bases and 1 base, there was a span of 13 bases. The CDR3 is 15 amino acids. Looked up from germline, CDR1 is SGHRS and CDR2 is YFSETQ. The CDR3, as DNA: TGCGCCAGCAGCCCAAGCGGGCGGGGCACAGATACGCAGTATTTT. Translated: CASSPSGRGTDTQYF.

The J gene is TRBJ2-5, the V gene TRBV7-6; 8 bases fit TRBD1. The CDR3 runs to 16 residues. Germline V gene sequence: CDR1 SGHVS, CDR2 FNYEAQ. Trimming cost V 6 bases and J 4 bases; bases outside gene matches: 13. The CDR3 DNA sequence: TGTGCCAGCAGGGACCCTGACAGGGGCATGTTAGAGACCCAGTACTTC. Translated, it gives CASRDPDRGMLETQYF.

This clonotype was observed many times. The V call is TRBV29-1, the J call TRBJ1-3; tentatively, D is TRBD1 (6 bases). The CDR3 covers 14 residues. The V gene lost 6 bases and the J gene lost 4 bases, with 16 bases spanning the gap. Germline loops: CDR1 SQVTM, CDR2 ANQGSEA. CDR3 DNA: TGCAGCGTCGTCTTACAGGGCTCCGGAAACACCATATATTTT. It encodes CSVVLQGSGNTIYF.

Comments on this clonotype: This may stem from a read error, because a much larger clone lies one nucleotide away. For the CDR3, the DNA is TGTGTCAGCGCCGCAGGGGGCGAGCAGTACTTC. It is translated as CVSAAGGEQYF. The V call is TRBV28, the J call TRBJ2-7, with 7 bases identical to TRBD1. CDR3 size: 11 residues. CDR1 and CDR2 (germline): MDHEN, SYDVKM.

This clonotype was picked up many times. The chain uses TRBV29-1 and TRBJ2-2; possibly TRBD2 for D (6 bases). Germline V gene lookup returns CDR1 SQVTM and CDR2 ANQGSEA. V lost 2 bases to trimming and J lost 9 bases, with 13 bases between them. The CDR3 consists of 13 residues. CDR3 nucleotide sequence: TGCAGCGTTGAAAGGGGCGGGGAGAGGGAGCTGTTTTTT. Amino acids: CSVERGGERELFF.

The chain employs TRBV18 and TRBJ2-7; D may correspond to TRBD1 or TRBD2 (5 bases each). The CDR3 loop spans 13 amino acids. Between the trimmed V and J ends, which lost 6 bases and 3 bases, there was a span of 12 bases. CDR1 is KGHSH, CDR2 LQKENI, per germline. In DNA, the CDR3 is TGTGCCAGCTCTCTATGGGACCTCTACGAGCAGTACTTC. It specifies CASSLWDLYEQYF.

The genes are TRBV20-1 and TRBJ2-1; no reliable D call. The germline V and J ends were trimmed by 4 bases and 8 bases, with 30 bases remaining between them. This CDR3 spans 18 amino acids. Germline CDR1 reads DFQATT; CDR2 reads SNEGSKA (reference sequence). CDR3 in amino acids: CSANPLPVAEWAAYEQFF. The CDR3 DNA sequence: TGCAGTGCTAACCCCCTCCCAGTGGCGGAGTGGGCCGCGTATGAGCAGTTCTTC.

In its sample, this clonotype was seen many times. J is TRBJ1-1 and V is TRBV29-1, with 8 bases identical to TRBD1. This CDR3 spans 16 amino acids. V trimming: 7 bases; J trimming: 0 bases; junction bases outside the gene matches: 13. The germline V gene encodes CDR1 SQVTM and CDR2 ANQGSEA. The DNA of the CDR3 is TGCAGCGCCCGACAGGGGATAAGAATAATGAACACTGAAGCTTTCTTT. It is translated as CSARQGIRIMNTEAFF. The full variable domain, completed using reference TRBV29-1 and TRBJ1-1, is SAVISQKPSRDICQRGTSLTIQCQVDSQVTMMFWYRQQPGQSLTLIATANQGSEATYESGFVIDKFPISRPNLTFSTLTVSNMSPEDSSIYLCSARQGIRIMNTEAFFGQGTRLTVV.

At least ten counts were recorded for this clonotype. The chain joins TRBV19 to TRBJ1-1; 10 nucleotides line up with TRBD1. Losses at the gene ends were 4 bases for V and 4 bases for J; bases not matched to a gene: 3. The length of the CDR3 is 14 residues. Germline loops: CDR1 LNHDA, CDR2 SQIVND (reference sequence). This CDR3 is CASSTGQGPTEAFF. CDR3 DNA: TGTGCCAGTAGTACGGGACAGGGGCCCACTGAAGCTTTCTTT. The complete variable domain, with remaining parts taken from reference TRBV19 and TRBJ1-1, reads DGGITQSPKYLFRKEGQNVTLSCEQNLNHDAMYWYRQDPGQGLRLIYYSQIVNDFQKGDIAEGYSVSREKKESFPLTVTSAQKNPTAFYLCASSTGQGPTEAFFGQGTRLTVV.

The chain is built from TRBV7-9 and TRBJ2-5; 7 bases map to TRBD2. Germline V gene lookup returns CDR1 SEHNR and CDR2 FQNEAQ (reference sequence). V lost 5 bases to trimming and J lost 5 bases; unmatched junction nucleotides: 8. The CDR3 consists of 14 residues. CDR3 loop: CASSRGGSTETQYF. As DNA, the CDR3 is TGTGCCAGCAGCCGGGGCGGGAGTACCGAGACCCAGTACTTC. Full variable domain (remainder filled in from reference TRBV7-9 and TRBJ2-5): DTGVSQNPRHKITKRGQNVTFRCDPISEHNRLYWYRQTLGQGPEFLTYFQNEAQLEKSRLLSDRFSAERPKGSFSTLEIQRTEQGDSAMYLCASSRGGSTETQYFGPGTRLLVL.

This clonotype occurred many times. The CDR3 DNA reads as TGCGCCAGCAGCTTGGATGCGGGGGTTGGGCAGTATTTT. Translated: CASSLDAGVGQYF. The rearrangement joins TRBV5-1 to TRBJ2-3, with 7 bases aligning to TRBD2. The CDR3 contains 13 residues. Germline values: CDR1 SGHRS, CDR2 YFSETQ. With V trimmed by 0 bases and J by 11 bases, 6 bases remained unmatched.

The table lists this clonotype with many counts. This rearrangement joins TRBV7-7 to TRBJ2-5; tentatively, D is TRBD2 (6 bases). The CDR3 totals 12 residues. Trimming removed 8 bases from V and 5 bases from J, with 12 bases in between. Germline V gene lookup returns CDR1 SSHAT and CDR2 FNYEAQ (reference sequence). This CDR3 is CASLGAGETQYF. In nucleotides, the CDR3 is TGTGCCAGCTTAGGGGCGGGGGAGACCCAGTACTTC.

This clonotype was found many times. The V and J genes are TRBV5-1 and TRBJ2-7, with 13 bases fitting TRBD2. The CDR3 loop spans 16 amino acids. CDR1 is SGHRS and CDR2 is YFSETQ in the germline V gene. V was pared by 2 bases and J by 4 bases, with 6 bases of the junction left unmatched. The DNA of the CDR3 is TGCGCCAGCAGCTTCGGACTAGCGGGAGAGTCTTACGAGCAGTACTTC. It is translated as CASSFGLAGESYEQYF. Supplemented by reference TRBV5-1 and TRBJ2-7, the full variable domain reads KAGVTQTPRYLIKTRGQQVTLSCSPISGHRSVSWYQQTPGQGLQFLFEYFSETQRNKGNFPGRFSGRQFSNSRSEMNVSTLELGDSALYLCASSFGLAGESYEQYFGPGTRLTVT.

This clonotype was recorded at least ten times. The chain carries TRBV5-1 and TRBJ2-1, with 10 bases aligning to TRBD2. The V segment lost 7 bases and the J segment 4 bases; nucleotides outside the gene matches: 5. Germline CDR1 SGHRS, CDR2 YFSETQ. The CDR3 length is 14 residues. The CDR3 loop reads CASGLAGEYNEQFF. DNA for the CDR3: TGCGCCAGCGGTCTAGCGGGAGAATACAATGAGCAGTTCTTC. Looking up the rest from reference TRBV5-1 and TRBJ2-1 gives the full variable domain: KAGVTQTPRYLIKTRGQQVTLSCSPISGHRSVSWYQQTPGQGLQFLFEYFSETQRNKGNFPGRFSGRQFSNSRSEMNVSTLELGDSALYLCASGLAGEYNEQFFGPGTRLTVL.

This clonotype appeared many times. The chain joins TRBV20-1 to TRBJ1-1; D ambiguous. This CDR3 region has 15 residues. V was trimmed by 0 bases and J by 7 bases, leaving 18 bases between them. Germline lookup yields CDR1 DFQATT and CDR2 SNEGSKA (reference sequence). This CDR3 is CSARDPTTPVGEAFF. Here the CDR3 DNA reads TGCAGTGCTAGAGATCCAACCACACCCGTGGGTGAAGCTTTCTTT.

This clonotype came up many times. For the CDR3, the DNA is TGTGCCAGCAGCGTAGTGTGGGAGGCTCCCTACAATGAGCAGTTCTTC. Its translation is CASSVVWEAPYNEQFF. The V gene is TRBV9, the J gene TRBJ2-1; the D gene is possibly TRBD2 (6 bases). CDR1 is SGDLS, CDR2 YYNGEE, per germline. CDR3 length: 16 amino acids. The V end lost 0 bases, the J end lost 2 bases, and 12 bases lay between the germline ends. Filled out from reference TRBV9 and TRBJ2-1, the complete variable domain reads DSGVTQTPKHLITATGQRVTLRCSPRSGDLSVYWYQQSLDQGLQFLIQYYNGEERAKGNILERFSAQQFPDLHSELNLSSLELGDSALYFCASSVVWEAPYNEQFFGPGTRLTVL.

The CDR3 is CASISWISGSEETQYF. In nucleotides, the CDR3 is TGTGCCAGCATCTCTTGGATTAGCGGGAGTGAAGAGACCCAGTACTTC. The V gene is TRBV7-2, the J gene TRBJ2-5; 9 bases agree with TRBD2. Germline trimming cut 7 bases from V and 3 bases from J; bases unmatched to any gene: 12. This CDR3 region has 16 residues. Germline V gene sequence: CDR1 SGHTA, CDR2 FQGNSA.

This clonotype was seen many times. V and J are TRBV20-1 and TRBJ2-1; no clear D gene. This CDR3 has 11 amino acids. Looked up from germline, CDR1 is DFQATT and CDR2 is SNEGSKA (reference sequence). The ends were cut back, 2 bases at V and 6 bases at J, with 5 bases in the middle. The CDR3 sequence: CSARISNEQFF. For the CDR3, the DNA is TGCAGTGCTAGAATAAGCAATGAGCAGTTCTTC.

Details on this clonotype: A much bigger clone sits one base away, suggesting this may be a read error. The gene calls are TRBV7-9 and TRBJ1-3; D perhaps matches TRBD1 (5 bases). V lost 5 bases and J 3 bases, leaving 14 bases between the germline ends. Per germline, CDR1 SEHNR and CDR2 FQNEAQ (reference sequence). This CDR3 contains 15 residues. DNA of the CDR3: TGTGCCAGCAGCCCGCAGGGAATGGGTGGAAACACCATATATTTT. Encoded protein: CASSPQGMGGNTIYF. The complete variable domain, with remaining parts taken from reference TRBV7-9 and TRBJ1-3, reads DTGVSQNPRHKITKRGQNVTFRCDPISEHNRLYWYRQTLGQGPEFLTYFQNEAQLEKSRLLSDRFSAERPKGSFSTLEIQRTEQGDSAMYLCASSPQGMGGNTIYFGEGSWLTVV.

This clonotype was picked up many times. CDR3 nucleotide sequence: TGCGCCAGCAGCAAAGGACTCCGAGAGACCCAGTACTTC. Protein product: CASSKGLRETQYF. This chain joins TRBV10-1 and TRBJ2-5; tentative D call: TRBD2 (5 bases). The CDR3 is made up of 13 amino acids. V gave up 6 bases and J gave up 4 bases, with 12 bases separating them. Germline V gene sequence: CDR1 WNHNN, CDR2 SYGVQD (reference sequence).